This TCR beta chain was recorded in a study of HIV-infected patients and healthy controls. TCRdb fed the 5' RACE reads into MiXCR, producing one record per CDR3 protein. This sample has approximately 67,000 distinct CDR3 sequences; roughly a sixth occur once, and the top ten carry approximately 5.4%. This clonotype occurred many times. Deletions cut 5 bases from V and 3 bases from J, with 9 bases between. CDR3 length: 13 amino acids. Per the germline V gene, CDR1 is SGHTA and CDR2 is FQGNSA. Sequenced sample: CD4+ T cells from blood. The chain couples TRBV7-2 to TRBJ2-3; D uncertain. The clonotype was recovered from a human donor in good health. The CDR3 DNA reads TGTGCCAGCAGCCCCCCAGCGACAGATACGCAGTATTTT. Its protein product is CASSPPATDTQYF.